This passage covers 2 T cell receptor beta chains from one sample sequenced in a study of blood T cell repertoires in COVID-19. TCRdb's table, derived via immunoSEQ multiplex PCR, lists solely in-frame clones and lacks some. The sample gives around 67,000 clones, about 68% of which show up once; under 40% is in the top ten. Sequenced material: peripheral blood. These receptor sequences come from a woman in her seventies with acute or convalescent COVID-19.

This clone has more than one count but fewer than ten. In DNA form, the CDR3 reads TGTGCCAGTAATGACAGGGACAATCAGCCCCAGCATTTT. Amino acids: CASNDRDNQPQHF. This chain connects TRBV19 to TRBJ1-5; TRBD1 aligns across 7 bases. Germline V gene data show CDR1 as LNHDA and CDR2 as SQIVND (reference sequence). V lost 7 bases and J lost 3; bases outside the gene matches: 3. The CDR3 length is 13 residues.

The chain carries TRBV19 and TRBJ2-1; a weak D match, TRBD1 (6 bases). Germline V gives CDR1 LNHDA, CDR2 SQIVND (reference sequence). Trimming removed 4 bases from V and 7 bases from J, with 14 bases in between. The CDR3 totals 14 residues. The CDR3 DNA follows: TGTGCCAGTAGTAAGGGGGAGTGGCGGAATGAGCAGTTCTTC. Its translation: CASSKGEWRNEQFF. Full variable domain (outside the CDR3, taken from reference TRBV19 and TRBJ2-1): DGGITQSPKYLFRKEGQNVTLSCEQNLNHDAMYWYRQDPGQGLRLIYYSQIVNDFQKGDIAEGYSVSREKKESFPLTVTSAQKNPTAFYLCASSKGEWRNEQFFGPGTRLTVL.